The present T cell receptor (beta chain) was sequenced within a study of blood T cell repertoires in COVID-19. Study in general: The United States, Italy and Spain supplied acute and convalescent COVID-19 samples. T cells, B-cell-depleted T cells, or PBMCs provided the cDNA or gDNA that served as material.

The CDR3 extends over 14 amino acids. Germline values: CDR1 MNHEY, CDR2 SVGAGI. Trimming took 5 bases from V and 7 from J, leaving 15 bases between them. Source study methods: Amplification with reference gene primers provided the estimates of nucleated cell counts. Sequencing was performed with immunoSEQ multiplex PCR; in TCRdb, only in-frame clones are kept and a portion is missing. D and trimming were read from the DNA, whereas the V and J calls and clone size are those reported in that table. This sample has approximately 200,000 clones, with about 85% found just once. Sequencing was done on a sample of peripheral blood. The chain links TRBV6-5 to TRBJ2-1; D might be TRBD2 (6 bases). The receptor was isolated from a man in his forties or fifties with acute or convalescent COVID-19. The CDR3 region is CASSRTTPGNEQFF. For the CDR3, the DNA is TGTGCCAGCAGTCGGACTACTCCAGGTAATGAGCAGTTCTTC.